This passage covers 25 T cell receptor beta chains from one sample sequenced in a study of response to subunit inactivated influenza vaccine. Each CDR3 protein is one row after TCRdb ran MiXCR on the RT-PCR reads. The data show roughly 630,000 distinct CDR3 sequences, with around 15% seen just once and 7.5% to 8% held by the top ten. The input for sequencing was PBMCs from blood, taken 14 to 15 days before vaccination. The receptors stem from a man aged 45 to 65 who received an inactivated influenza vaccine.

This clonotype was picked up a small number of times. V is TRBV20-1 and J is TRBJ2-7, with D hard to call. Germline assignment: CDR1 DFQATT and CDR2 SNEGSKA (reference sequence). CDR3 length: 14 residues. V was shortened by 7 bases and J by 2 bases, with 18 bases between the two germline ends. The CDR3 sequence is CSGTDHPTPYEQYF. The DNA for the CDR3 is TGCAGTGGGACGGACCACCCAACCCCCTACGAGCAGTACTTC.

This sequence joins TRBV4-3 and TRBJ1-5; a weak D match, TRBD1 (6 bases). With 3 bases removed from V and 4 bases from J, the gap between germline ends came to 16 bases. The CDR3 spans 16 residues. The germline V gene has CDR1 LGHNA and CDR2 YSLEER. The CDR3 DNA is TGCGCCAGCAGCCAGGAGGCGTCGGGACAAAATCAGCCCCAGCATTTT. This encodes CASSQEASGQNQPQHF.

The chain's CDR3 is CASSPPGRSNTEAFF. As DNA, the CDR3 is TGTGCCAGCTCACCACCTGGAAGGAGCAACACTGAAGCTTTCTTT. This chain links TRBV18 with TRBJ1-1; no clear D. This CDR3 spans 15 amino acids. CDR1 is KGHSH, CDR2 LQKENI, per germline. Trimming cost V 0 bases and J 2 bases, with 10 bases left between them.

This clonotype turned up a few times. V usage is TRBV27 and J usage is TRBJ2-2, with TRBD2 matching over 14 bases. This CDR3 spans 16 amino acids. V dropped 4 bases and J dropped 7; count of bases not matched to a gene: 5. Germline V gene lookup returns CDR1 MNHEY and CDR2 SMNVEV (reference sequence). The CDR3 loop is CASSSRLAGGFGELFF. For the CDR3, the DNA is TGTGCCAGCAGTTCCAGACTAGCGGGGGGGTTCGGGGAGCTGTTTTTT.

This clonotype occurred many times. V usage is TRBV27 and J usage is TRBJ2-7; 7 bases agree with TRBD1. Germline CDR1 reads MNHEY; CDR2 reads SMNVEV (reference sequence). This CDR3 contains 14 residues. V trimming: 2 bases; J trimming: 6 bases; junction bases outside the gene matches: 7. CDR3 loop: CASSLTVEGAEQYF. The CDR3 DNA reads TGTGCCAGCAGTTTAACCGTTGAGGGGGCCGAGCAGTACTTC.

The rearrangement links TRBV15 to TRBJ2-6; no clear D. The V gene's germline CDR1 is LNHNV and CDR2 YYDKDF (reference sequence). Trimming stripped 0 bases from V and 2 bases from J, with 5 bases between. The CDR3 covers 15 residues. Here the CDR3 reads CATSRDAAGANVLTF. DNA for the CDR3: TGTGCCACCAGCAGAGATGCGGCTGGGGCCAACGTCCTGACTTTC. Looking up the rest from reference TRBV15 and TRBJ2-6 gives the full variable domain: DAMVIQNPRYQVTQFGKPVTLSCSQTLNHNVMYWYQQKSSQAPKLLFHYYDKDFNNEADTPDNFQSRRPNTSFCFLDIRSPGLGDTAMYLCATSRDAAGANVLTFGAGSRLTVL.

This clonotype has a handful of counts. The chain employs TRBV3-1 and TRBJ1-2; 10 bases match TRBD1. This CDR3 comprises 14 residues. Germline trimming cut 6 bases from V and 3 bases from J; bases unmatched to any gene: 4. The germline CDR1 and CDR2 sequences are LGHDT and YNNKEL (reference sequence). The CDR3 loop reads CASRETGGDYGYTF. The CDR3 DNA sequence: TGTGCCAGCAGGGAGACAGGGGGCGACTATGGCTACACCTTC.

This clonotype was seen more than once but under ten times. V and J are TRBV28 and TRBJ2-5, with 9 positions matching TRBD2. The CDR3 is 16 residues long. The J segment lost 4 bases and the V segment lost 2 bases, leaving 8 bases of the junction unmatched. Looked up from germline, CDR1 is MDHEN and CDR2 is SYDVKM. The CDR3 loop reads CASSLGRRGGPETQYF. The CDR3 nucleotides read TGTGCCAGCAGTTTAGGACGGCGGGGGGGCCCAGAGACCCAGTACTTC.

As for this clonotype: With only one base between it and a far larger clone, this is likely a read error. The V and J genes are TRBV27 and TRBJ2-1; D perhaps matches TRBD1 (6 bases). Germline CDR1 is MNHEY and CDR2 is SMNVEV (reference sequence). This CDR3 spans 13 amino acids. For the CDR3, the DNA is TGTGCCAGCAGTTTACAGGGGTACAATGTGCAGTTCTTC. Protein sequence: CASSLQGYNVQFF.

This sequence joins TRBV11-1 and TRBJ2-3; 11 positions match TRBD1. Germline CDR1 and CDR2: SGHAT and FQDESV (reference sequence). The CDR3 totals 17 residues. V lost 4 bases and J lost 2; bases outside the gene matches: 8. The CDR3 region is CASSSLGTGGYTDTQYF. The CDR3 DNA follows: TGTGCCAGCAGCTCGCTCGGGACAGGGGGATACACAGATACGCAGTATTTT.

The table lists this clonotype with a few counts. The CDR3 sequence is CSVEGTSGKQQYF. In DNA form, the CDR3 reads TGCAGCGTTGAGGGCACTAGCGGGAAGCAGCAGTACTTC. The rearrangement links TRBV29-1 to TRBJ2-7; the match to TRBD2 covers 10 bases. This CDR3 region has 13 residues. In germline, CDR1 is SQVTM, CDR2 ANQGSEA. The V segment lost 3 bases and the J segment 8 bases; nucleotides outside the gene matches: 7.

This chain joins TRBV20-1 and TRBJ2-1, with TRBD2 as a possible D gene (6 bases). Per germline, CDR1 DFQATT and CDR2 SNEGSKA (reference sequence). The V gene lost 0 bases and the J gene lost 6 bases, with 9 bases spanning the gap. The CDR3 length is 13 residues. CDR3 nucleotides: TGCAGTGCTAGAGAAACGACTAGCAATGAGCAGTTCTTC. It codes for CSARETTSNEQFF.

This clonotype has just a few counts. The CDR3 sequence is CSARGAGGNEQFF. In DNA, the CDR3 is TGCAGTGCTAGAGGAGCGGGAGGCAATGAGCAGTTCTTC. The genes are TRBV20-1 and TRBJ2-1, with 9 positions matching TRBD2. V shed 1 base and J 6 bases; nucleotides not matched to a gene: 1. In germline, CDR1 is DFQATT, CDR2 SNEGSKA (reference sequence). The CDR3 sequence is 13 residues long.

The chain combines TRBV14 with TRBJ1-6, with TRBD1 matching 8 bases. V was pared by 4 bases and J by 8 bases, with 7 bases of the junction left unmatched. Germline CDR1 reads SGHDN; CDR2 reads FVKESK. This CDR3 is built from 15 residues. For the CDR3, the DNA is TGTGCCAGCAGCCCCCGGGACAGGTGGGATTCACCCCTCCACTTT. Amino acids: CASSPRDRWDSPLHF.

This chain joins TRBV7-8 and TRBJ2-7; 9 bases are a match to TRBD1. J gave up 5 bases and V 0 bases, and 5 bases lay outside the gene matches. CDR3 length: 15 residues. From germline, CDR1 is SGHVS and CDR2 FQNEAQ. The CDR3 DNA reads as TGTGCCAGCAGCTTAGCCACAGGGGGCCTGAACGAGCAGTACTTC. This encodes CASSLATGGLNEQYF. The full variable domain, rest sourced from reference TRBV7-8 and TRBJ2-7, is GAGVSQSPRYKVAKRGQDVALRCDPISGHVSLFWYQQALGQGPEFLTYFQNEAQLDKSGLPSDRFFAERPEGSVSTLKIQRTQQEDSAVYLCASSLATGGLNEQYFGPGTRLTVT.

At least ten counts were recorded for this clonotype. The CDR3 DNA is TGCAGTGCTCCCGACGGGACTAGATATTCCAATGAGCAGTTCTTC. Amino acid sequence: CSAPDGTRYSNEQFF. The chain combines TRBV20-1 with TRBJ2-1; 8 bases match TRBD2. Germline V gives CDR1 DFQATT, CDR2 SNEGSKA (reference sequence). CDR3 length: 15 residues. V shed 5 bases, J shed 6 bases, and the junction held 12 bases outside the gene matches.

Only a few counts were recorded for this clonotype. The gene calls are TRBV7-3 and TRBJ2-2; 8 bases match TRBD1. CDR3 length equals 17 residues. Trimming removed 5 bases from V and 1 base from J; junction bases left unmatched: 9. In germline, CDR1 is SGHTA, CDR2 FQGTGA. The CDR3 DNA is TGTGCCAGCAGCCCCACTAGACAGGGGTGGAACACCGGGGAGCTGTTTTTT. It specifies CASSPTRQGWNTGELFF.

This clonotype showed up just a few times. The rearrangement links TRBV29-1 to TRBJ1-1; 8 bases align to TRBD1. The CDR3 is 14 residues long. The V gene's germline CDR1 is SQVTM and CDR2 ANQGSEA. The V segment lost 7 bases and the J segment 5 bases; nucleotides outside the gene matches: 12. The CDR3 DNA is TGCAGCGCTTTTCCCCAGGGGGCTTTAACTGAAGCTTTCTTT. Translated: CSAFPQGALTEAFF.

This clonotype has more than one count but fewer than ten. This chain links TRBV19 with TRBJ2-3; 7 bases are shared with TRBD1. This CDR3 spans 13 amino acids. V gave up 10 bases and J gave up 6 bases; unmatched junction bases: 10. Germline V lookup: CDR1 LNHDA, CDR2 SQIVND (reference sequence). CDR3 residues: CATQGQLIDTQYF. DNA of the CDR3: TGTGCCACCCAGGGACAGCTCATCGATACGCAGTATTTT.

This clonotype has just a few counts. V gene TRBV7-9 combines with J gene TRBJ1-5; D perhaps matches TRBD1 (6 bases). The V gene lost 5 bases and the J gene lost 2 bases, with 19 bases spanning the gap. This CDR3 region has 17 residues. In germline, CDR1 is SEHNR, CDR2 FQNEAQ (reference sequence). The CDR3 DNA follows: TGTGCCAGCAGCCCATCGGCATCAGGGGTTGGCAATCAGCCCCAGCATTTT. Protein product: CASSPSASGVGNQPQHF.

In its sample, this clonotype was seen a few times. The J gene is TRBJ2-5, the V gene TRBV12-3 or TRBV12-4, with D perhaps TRBD1 (7 bases). The CDR3 has 13 amino acids. V dropped 3 bases and J dropped 8 bases, with 13 bases sitting between them. CDR3 residues: CASSFRGDLTQYF. CDR3 nucleotides: TGTGCCAGCAGTTTCAGGGGGGACCTAACCCAGTACTTC.

This rearrangement joins TRBV9 to TRBJ2-1; D not certain. This CDR3 is 16 amino acids long. The germline V gene has CDR1 SGDLS and CDR2 YYNGEE. V gave up 4 bases and J gave up 7 bases, with 21 bases separating them. Here the CDR3 reads CASSSQPTGSQNEQFF. For the CDR3, the DNA is TGTGCCAGCAGCTCTCAACCGACCGGGTCCCAAAATGAGCAGTTCTTC.

This clonotype was seen a handful of times. This rearrangement joins TRBV3-1 to TRBJ2-7, with D uncertain. The CDR3 is 17 amino acids. From germline, CDR1 is LGHDT and CDR2 YNNKEL (reference sequence). Trimming removed 0 bases from V and 0 bases from J, with 15 bases in between. As DNA, the CDR3 is TGTGCCAGCAGCCAAGATGGGTATGGGGTTGACTCCTACGAGCAGTACTTC. It specifies CASSQDGYGVDSYEQYF.

This clonotype was observed a handful of times. This chain uses TRBV5-1 with TRBJ2-2; 7 nucleotides match TRBD2. Germline V gene sequence: CDR1 SGHRS, CDR2 YFSETQ. CDR3 length: 15 residues. V lost 4 bases, J lost 0 bases, and 3 bases stayed unmatched. The CDR3 loop is CASSRAGPNTGELFF. Written as DNA, the CDR3 is TGCGCCAGCAGCCGAGCGGGGCCGAACACCGGGGAGCTGTTTTTT.

J is TRBJ1-3 and V is TRBV5-5; D may be TRBD1 (5 bases). V lost 0 bases and J lost 0, with 10 bases in between. Germline CDR1 is SGHKS and CDR2 is YYEKEE (reference sequence). The CDR3 is 16 amino acids. The CDR3 protein is CASSLAQTASGNTIYF. The CDR3 DNA is TGTGCCAGCAGCTTGGCCCAGACAGCCTCTGGAAACACCATATATTTT.